This T cell receptor (beta chain) emerged from a study of T cell changes during pregnancy in multiple sclerosis (dated 2019 in TCRdb). Study-level background: Changes in the T cell repertoire over the course of pregnancy were examined in this study in women with multiple sclerosis.

To note about this clone: The antigen it binds to is not known. Per-base qualities were not stored, and no clone one base away is much larger.

Libraries were constructed by the immunoSEQ multiplex PCR assay. The immuneACCESS repertoire file appears here via TCRdb, limited to in-frame rearrangements. These files lack a portion of the clones; in checked studies, under half of the deficit traces to unresolved V genes, and the cause of the others is not known. For this sample there are approximately 30,000 clones; more than 70% appear just once. The ten largest clones add up to 5% to 5.5% of the sample. The junction carries 15 bases between V and J, which are trimmed by 6 bases and 0 bases respectively. In the germline V gene, CDR1 corresponds to SQVTM and CDR2 to ANQGSEA. The CDR3 holds 15 amino acids from the cysteine to the phenylalanine. Only the CDR3 DNA is retained, 45 bases long and in frame from the first base.

This clonotype originated in a female donor with multiple sclerosis, enrolled in a pregnancy study. Sample: CD8+ T cells from peripheral blood mononuclear cells, taken in the first trimester of pregnancy. The rearranged segments are TRBV29-1 and TRBJ1-3, with the D segment identity uncertain. The DNA reads as follows: TGCAGCGTGGAGAATGAGGAGAGCTCTGGAAACACCATATATTTT. Translated, it gives CSVENEESSGNTIYF.